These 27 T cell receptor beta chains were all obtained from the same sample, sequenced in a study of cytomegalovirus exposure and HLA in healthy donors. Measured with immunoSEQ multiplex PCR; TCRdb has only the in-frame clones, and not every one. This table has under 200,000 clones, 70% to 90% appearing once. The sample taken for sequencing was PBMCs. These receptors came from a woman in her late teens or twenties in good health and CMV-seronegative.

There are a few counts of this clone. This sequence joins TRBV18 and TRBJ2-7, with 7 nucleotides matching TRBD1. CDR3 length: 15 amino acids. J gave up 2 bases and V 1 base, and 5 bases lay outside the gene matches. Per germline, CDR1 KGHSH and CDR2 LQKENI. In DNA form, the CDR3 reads TGTGCCAGCTCACCACGAAAAACAGGGGCCTACGAGCAGTACTTC. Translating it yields CASSPRKTGAYEQYF.

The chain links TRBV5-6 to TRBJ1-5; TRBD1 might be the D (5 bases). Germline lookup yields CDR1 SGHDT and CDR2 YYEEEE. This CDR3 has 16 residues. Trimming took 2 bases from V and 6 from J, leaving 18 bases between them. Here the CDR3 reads CASSFKAGGGSQPQHF. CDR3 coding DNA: TGTGCCAGCAGCTTTAAGGCCGGGGGAGGAAGTCAGCCCCAGCATTTT.

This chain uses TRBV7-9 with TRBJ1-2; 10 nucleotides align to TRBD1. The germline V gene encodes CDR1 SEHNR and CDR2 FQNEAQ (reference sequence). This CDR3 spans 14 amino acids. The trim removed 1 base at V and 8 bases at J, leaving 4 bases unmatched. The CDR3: CASSLEGTGVGYTF. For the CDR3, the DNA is TGTGCCAGCAGCTTAGAGGGGACAGGGGTCGGCTACACCTTC. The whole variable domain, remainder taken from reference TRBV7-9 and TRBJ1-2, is DTGVSQNPRHKITKRGQNVTFRCDPISEHNRLYWYRQTLGQGPEFLTYFQNEAQLEKSRLLSDRFSAERPKGSFSTLEIQRTEQGDSAMYLCASSLEGTGVGYTFGSGTRLTVV.

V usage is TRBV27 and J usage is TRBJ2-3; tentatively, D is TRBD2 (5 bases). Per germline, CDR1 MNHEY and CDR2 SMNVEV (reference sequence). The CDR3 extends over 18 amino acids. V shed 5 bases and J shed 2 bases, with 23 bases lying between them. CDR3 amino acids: CASSATMWPDIITDTQYF. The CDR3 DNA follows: TGTGCCAGCAGTGCGACTATGTGGCCAGATATAATCACAGATACGCAGTATTTT.

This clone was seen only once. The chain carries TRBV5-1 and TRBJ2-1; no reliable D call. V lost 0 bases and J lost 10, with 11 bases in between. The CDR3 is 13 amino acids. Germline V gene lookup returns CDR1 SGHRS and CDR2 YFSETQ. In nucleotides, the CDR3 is TGCGCCAGCAGCTTGGCCAGAGACTGGGAGCAGTTCTTC. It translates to CASSLARDWEQFF.

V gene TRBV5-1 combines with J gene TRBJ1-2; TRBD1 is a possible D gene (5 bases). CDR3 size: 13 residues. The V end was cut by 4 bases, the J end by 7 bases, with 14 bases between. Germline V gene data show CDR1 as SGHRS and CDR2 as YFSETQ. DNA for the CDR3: TGCGCCAGCAGCCCCCGGGGGGTAGGTGGCTACACCTTC. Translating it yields CASSPRGVGGYTF. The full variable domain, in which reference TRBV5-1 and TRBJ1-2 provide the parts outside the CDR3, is KAGVTQTPRYLIKTRGQQVTLSCSPISGHRSVSWYQQTPGQGLQFLFEYFSETQRNKGNFPGRFSGRQFSNSRSEMNVSTLELGDSALYLCASSPRGVGGYTFGSGTRLTVV.

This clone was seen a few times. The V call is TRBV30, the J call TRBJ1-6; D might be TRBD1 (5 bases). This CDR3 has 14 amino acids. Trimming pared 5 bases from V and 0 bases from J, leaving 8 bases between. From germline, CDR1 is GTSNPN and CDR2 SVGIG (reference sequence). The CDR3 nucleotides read TGTGCCTGGGCAGGGTACTCCTATAATTCACCCCTCCACTTT. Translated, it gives CAWAGYSYNSPLHF.

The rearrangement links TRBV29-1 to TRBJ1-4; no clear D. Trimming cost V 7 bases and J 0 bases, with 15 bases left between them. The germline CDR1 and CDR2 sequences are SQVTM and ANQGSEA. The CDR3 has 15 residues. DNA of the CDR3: TGCAGCGCCCTCGGAGGGTTTACAACTAATGAAAAACTGTTTTTT. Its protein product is CSALGGFTTNEKLFF.

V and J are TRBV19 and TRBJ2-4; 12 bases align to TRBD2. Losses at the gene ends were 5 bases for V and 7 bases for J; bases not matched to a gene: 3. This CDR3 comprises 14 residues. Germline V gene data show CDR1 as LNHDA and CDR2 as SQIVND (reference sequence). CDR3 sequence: CASSRLAGVNIQYF. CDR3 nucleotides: TGTGCCAGTAGTCGACTAGCGGGAGTCAACATTCAGTACTTC. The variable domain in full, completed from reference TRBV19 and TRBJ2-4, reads DGGITQSPKYLFRKEGQNVTLSCEQNLNHDAMYWYRQDPGQGLRLIYYSQIVNDFQKGDIAEGYSVSREKKESFPLTVTSAQKNPTAFYLCASSRLAGVNIQYFGAGTRLSVL.

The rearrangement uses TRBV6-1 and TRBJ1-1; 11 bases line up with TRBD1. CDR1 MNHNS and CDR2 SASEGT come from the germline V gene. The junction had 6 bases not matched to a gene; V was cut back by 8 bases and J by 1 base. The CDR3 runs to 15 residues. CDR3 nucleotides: TGTGCCAGCCGGATGGACAGGGGGCCGAACACTGAAGCTTTCTTT. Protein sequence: CASRMDRGPNTEAFF.

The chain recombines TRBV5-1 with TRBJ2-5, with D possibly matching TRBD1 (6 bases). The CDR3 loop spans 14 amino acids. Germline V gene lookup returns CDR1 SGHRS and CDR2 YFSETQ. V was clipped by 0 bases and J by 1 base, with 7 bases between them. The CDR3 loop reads CASSLARGQETQYF. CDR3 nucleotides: TGCGCCAGCAGCTTGGCCAGGGGCCAAGAGACCCAGTACTTC.

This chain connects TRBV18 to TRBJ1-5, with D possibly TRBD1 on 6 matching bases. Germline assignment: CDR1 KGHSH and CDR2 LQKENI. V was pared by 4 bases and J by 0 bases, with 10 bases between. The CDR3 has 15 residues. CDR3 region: CASSLDRHSNQPQHF. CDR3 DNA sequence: TGTGCCAGCTCACTGGACAGACATAGCAATCAGCCCCAGCATTTT.

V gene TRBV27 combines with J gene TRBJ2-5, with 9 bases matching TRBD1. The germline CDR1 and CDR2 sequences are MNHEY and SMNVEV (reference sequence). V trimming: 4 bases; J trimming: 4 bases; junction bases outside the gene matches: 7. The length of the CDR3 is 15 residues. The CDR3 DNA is TGTGCCAGCAGTTCCCCCTCGACAGGGGGAGAGACCCAGTACTTC. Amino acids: CASSSPSTGGETQYF.

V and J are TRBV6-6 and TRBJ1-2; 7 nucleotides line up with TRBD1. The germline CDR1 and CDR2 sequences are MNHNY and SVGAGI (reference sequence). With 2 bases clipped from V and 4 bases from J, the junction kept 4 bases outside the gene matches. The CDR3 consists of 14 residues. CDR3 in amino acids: CASSYRGQGYGYTF. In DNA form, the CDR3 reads TGTGCCAGCAGTTACAGGGGGCAGGGCTATGGCTACACCTTC.

The CDR3 region is CASSLFSRGGDIQYF. For the CDR3, the DNA is TGTGCCAGCAGTTTATTCAGCAGGGGTGGTGACATTCAGTACTTC. The chain joins TRBV27 to TRBJ2-4; TRBD1 might be the D (6 bases). CDR1 and CDR2 (germline): MNHEY, SMNVEV (reference sequence). The CDR3 runs to 15 residues. Trimming left V 1 base short and J 8 bases short, with 15 bases between.

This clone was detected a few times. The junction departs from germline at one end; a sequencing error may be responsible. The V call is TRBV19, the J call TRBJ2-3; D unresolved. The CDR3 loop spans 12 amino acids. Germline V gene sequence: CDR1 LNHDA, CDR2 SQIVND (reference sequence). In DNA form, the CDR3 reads TGTGCCAGTAGTACGTCCGGGTATACGCAGTGTTTT. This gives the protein CASSTSGYTQCF.

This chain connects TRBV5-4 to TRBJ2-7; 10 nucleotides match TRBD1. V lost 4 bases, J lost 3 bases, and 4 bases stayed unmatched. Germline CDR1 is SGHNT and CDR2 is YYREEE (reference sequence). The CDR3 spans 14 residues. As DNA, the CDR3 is TGTGCCAGCAGCCCCGGGACAGGGGTCTACGAGCAGTACTTC. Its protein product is CASSPGTGVYEQYF.

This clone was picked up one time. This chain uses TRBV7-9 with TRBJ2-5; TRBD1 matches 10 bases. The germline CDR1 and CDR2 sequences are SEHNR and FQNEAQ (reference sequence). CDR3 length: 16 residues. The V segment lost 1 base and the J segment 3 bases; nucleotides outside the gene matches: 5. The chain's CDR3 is CASSLELGQGEETQYF. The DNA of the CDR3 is TGTGCCAGCAGCTTAGAATTAGGACAGGGGGAAGAGACCCAGTACTTC.

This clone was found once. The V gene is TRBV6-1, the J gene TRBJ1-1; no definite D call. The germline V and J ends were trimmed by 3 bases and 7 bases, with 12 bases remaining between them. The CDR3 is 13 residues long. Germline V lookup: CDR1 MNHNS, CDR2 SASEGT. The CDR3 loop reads CASSDGMTFEAFF. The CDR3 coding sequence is TGTGCCAGCAGTGATGGAATGACTTTTGAAGCTTTCTTT.

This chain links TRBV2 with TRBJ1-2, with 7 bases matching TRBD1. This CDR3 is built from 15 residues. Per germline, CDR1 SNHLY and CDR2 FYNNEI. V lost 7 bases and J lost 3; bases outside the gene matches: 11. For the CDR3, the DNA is TGTGCCAGCAATACCCTCCGGGACAGCCACTATGGCTACACCTTC. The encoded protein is CASNTLRDSHYGYTF.

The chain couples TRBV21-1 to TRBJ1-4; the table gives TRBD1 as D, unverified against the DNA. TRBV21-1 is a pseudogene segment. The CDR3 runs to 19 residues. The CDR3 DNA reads TGTGCCAGCAGCAAATCATGGGCTCGGTCGAGGGGACAGGGCGAAAAACTGTTTTTT. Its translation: CASSKSWARSRGQGEKLFF.

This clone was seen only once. CDR3 sequence: CASSLRQDNSPLHF. CDR3 DNA: TGTGCCAGCAGCTTAAGACAAGATAATTCACCCCTCCACTTT. The V call is TRBV7-3, the J call TRBJ1-6; D gene unclear. The CDR3 is 14 amino acids. V was pared by 1 base and J by 5 bases, with 6 bases between. Germline V gives CDR1 SGHTA, CDR2 FQGTGA. Using reference TRBV7-3 and TRBJ1-6 for the parts outside the CDR3, the full variable domain is GAGVSQTPSNKVTEKGKYVELRCDPISGHTALYWYRQSLGQGPEFLIYFQGTGAADDSGLPNDRFFAVRPEGSVSTLKIQRTERGDSAVYLCASSLRQDNSPLHFGNGTRLTVT.

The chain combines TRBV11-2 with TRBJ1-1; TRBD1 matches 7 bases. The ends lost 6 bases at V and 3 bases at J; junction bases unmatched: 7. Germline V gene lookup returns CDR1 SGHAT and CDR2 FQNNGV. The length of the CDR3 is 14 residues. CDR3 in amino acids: CASRSLQGYTEAFF. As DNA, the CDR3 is TGTGCCAGCAGATCCTTACAGGGGTACACTGAAGCTTTCTTT.

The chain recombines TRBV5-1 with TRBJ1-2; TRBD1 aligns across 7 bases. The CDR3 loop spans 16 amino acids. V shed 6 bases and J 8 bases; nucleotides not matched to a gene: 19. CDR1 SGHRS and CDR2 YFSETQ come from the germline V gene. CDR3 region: CASTFIDRDRGEGYTF. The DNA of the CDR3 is TGCGCCAGCACCTTTATCGACAGGGATAGGGGTGAAGGCTACACCTTC.

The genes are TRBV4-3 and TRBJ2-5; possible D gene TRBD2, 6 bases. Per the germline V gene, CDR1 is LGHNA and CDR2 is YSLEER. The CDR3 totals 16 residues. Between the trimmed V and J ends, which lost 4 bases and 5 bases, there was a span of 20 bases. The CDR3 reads CASSPVWRGPGETQYF. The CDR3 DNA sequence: TGCGCCAGCAGCCCCGTTTGGCGGGGACCCGGGGAGACCCAGTACTTC.

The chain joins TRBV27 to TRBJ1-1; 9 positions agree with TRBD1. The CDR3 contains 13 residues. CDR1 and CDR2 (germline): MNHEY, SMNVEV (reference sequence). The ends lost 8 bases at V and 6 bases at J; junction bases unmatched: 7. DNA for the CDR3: TGTGCCAGCCGCGACAGGGGGGGGCCTGAAGCTTTCTTT. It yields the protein CASRDRGGPEAFF.

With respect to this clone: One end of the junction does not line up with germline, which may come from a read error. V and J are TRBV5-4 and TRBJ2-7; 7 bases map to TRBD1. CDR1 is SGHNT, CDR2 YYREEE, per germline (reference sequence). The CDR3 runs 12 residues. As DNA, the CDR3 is TGTGCCAGCAGCTTCGGGACAGCCGATCCACTCTTC. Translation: CASSFGTADPLF.